The 24 T cell receptor beta chains below were found in one sample sequenced in a study of human T cells and chemical hapten exposure. TCRdb used MiXCR to reprocess the RACE reads, holding one entry per CDR3 protein. The sample includes roughly 30,000 distinct CDR3 sequences, around 10% of them seen just once. Time point in this sample: patch test 2, 6 weeks after DPC sensitization. The treatment denotes: therapeutic diphenylcyclopropenone sensitization with weekly scalp DPC. The input for sequencing was whole blood, taken in connection with sensitization to the hapten diphenylcyclopropenone (DPC). The source of these receptors is a man under 40 with alopecia areata. Some clones in this sample may be carry-over from other donors' samples.

This clonotype was seen a few times. The rearrangement uses TRBV19 and TRBJ2-1, with D hard to call. Germline CDR1 and CDR2: LNHDA and SQIVND (reference sequence). Trimming left V 1 base short and J 9 bases short, with 7 bases between. The CDR3 consists of 12 residues. CDR3: CASSIAVGEQFF. CDR3 nucleotide sequence: TGTGCCAGTAGTATAGCCGTTGGTGAGCAGTTCTTC.

This clonotype was observed at least ten times. The chain joins TRBV7-6 to TRBJ1-1; D unclear. The CDR3 totals 13 residues. The germline V gene encodes CDR1 SGHVS and CDR2 FNYEAQ. The ends were cut back, 6 bases at V and 1 base at J, with 9 bases in the middle. CDR3: CASSLQPNTEAFF. The CDR3 DNA reads TGTGCCAGCAGTCTCCAACCGAACACTGAAGCTTTCTTT. Drawing the rest from reference TRBV7-6 and TRBJ1-1, the complete variable domain is GAGVSQSPRYKVTKRGQDVALRCDPISGHVSLYWYRQALGQGPEFLTYFNYEAQQDKSGLPNDRFSAERPEGSISTLTIQRTEQRDSAMYRCASSLQPNTEAFFGQGTRLTVV.

This clonotype was counted only a few times. CDR3 sequence reads: CASSVDGGSGETQYF. CDR3 in DNA: TGTGCCAGCAGCGTAGATGGGGGGTCGGGAGAGACCCAGTACTTC. The rearrangement uses TRBV9 and TRBJ2-5; D is perhaps TRBD2 (6 bases). Germline V lookup: CDR1 SGDLS, CDR2 YYNGEE. The CDR3 is 15 amino acids. The V and J ends lost 0 bases and 4 bases respectively, with 13 bases between them.

The V and J genes are TRBV29-1 and TRBJ2-1; 9 bases fit TRBD2. The J segment lost 2 bases and the V segment lost 8 bases, leaving 10 bases of the junction unmatched. CDR1 SQVTM and CDR2 ANQGSEA come from the germline V gene. CDR3 size: 15 residues. CDR3 region: CSSRKTSGTYNEQFF. The CDR3 bases are TGCAGCTCGAGAAAGACTAGCGGTACCTACAATGAGCAGTTCTTC.

V is TRBV20-1 and J is TRBJ2-3; possibly TRBD2 for D (6 bases). Germline V gene data show CDR1 as DFQATT and CDR2 as SNEGSKA (reference sequence). The CDR3 covers 12 residues. V was pared by 5 bases and J by 5 bases, with 11 bases between. The CDR3 loop is CSASSRGDTQYF. The CDR3 coding sequence is TGCAGTGCTTCGTCGCGGGGAGATACGCAGTATTTT.

This clonotype was observed at least ten times. The chain recombines TRBV6-5 with TRBJ2-1, with TRBD2 identical over 11 bases. The junction had 7 bases not matched to a gene; V was cut back by 5 bases and J by 4 bases. The CDR3 spans 16 residues. Germline assignment: CDR1 MNHEY and CDR2 SVGAGI. CDR3 in amino acids: CASSPGTSGLYNEQFF. For the CDR3, the DNA is TGTGCCAGCAGTCCAGGGACTAGCGGACTTTACAATGAGCAGTTCTTC.

CDR3 in amino acids: CASSGADTQYF. CDR3 DNA sequence: TGCGCCAGCAGCGGTGCAGATACGCAGTATTTT. The chain is built from TRBV5-1 and TRBJ2-3; D gene unclear. There are 11 residues in the CDR3. Trimming left V 4 bases short and J 4 bases short, with 4 bases between. Per the germline V gene, CDR1 is SGHRS and CDR2 is YFSETQ.

This clonotype was counted between two and nine times. The rearrangement uses TRBV4-1 and TRBJ2-3, with D unclear. V was cut by 0 bases and J by 9 bases, with 7 bases left in between. In germline, CDR1 is MGHRA, CDR2 YSYEKL. This CDR3 region has 12 residues. The CDR3: CASSQDGLTQYF. CDR3 nucleotides: TGCGCCAGCAGCCAAGACGGGTTAACGCAGTATTTT.

Only one count was recorded for this clonotype. This may come from a read error, since a much larger clone is one base off. This rearrangement joins TRBV4-2 to TRBJ2-4; possibly TRBD1 or TRBD2 for D (5 bases each). Germline CDR1 is LGHNA and CDR2 is YNFKEQ. The CDR3 length is 15 residues. Written as DNA, the CDR3 is TGTGCCGGCAGCCAAAAGGACACGGCGGGAAACATTCAGTACTTC. Its translation is CAGSQKDTAGNIQYF.

Comment on this clonotype: This may be a read error, as it is one base from a much larger clone. V gene TRBV6-2 or TRBV6-3 combines with J gene TRBJ1-1; a weak D match, TRBD1 (5 bases). Germline-derived CDR1 and CDR2 are MNHEY and SVGEGT. This CDR3 spans 13 amino acids. Written as DNA, the CDR3 is TGTGCCAGCAGTTATCAGGGTAGCACTGGAGCTTTCTTT. Its translation is CASSYQGSTGAFF.

This clonotype was detected only a few times. The rearrangement joins TRBV6-5 to TRBJ2-5; 9 bases are a match to TRBD1. CDR1 is MNHEY, CDR2 SVGAGI, per germline. The CDR3 sequence is 16 residues long. The J segment lost 5 bases and the V segment lost 2 bases, leaving 9 bases of the junction unmatched. The CDR3 DNA is TGTGCCAGCAGTTACCTTAAACAGGGGGCTGGTGAGACCCAGTACTTC. Translated, it gives CASSYLKQGAGETQYF.

In the case of this clonotype: At one end, the junction sequence differs from germline, possibly due to a read error. This rearrangement joins TRBV7-7 to TRBJ2-3, with 10 bases lining up with TRBD2. The germline V gene has CDR1 SSHAT and CDR2 FNYEAQ (reference sequence). The CDR3 extends over 16 amino acids. DNA for the CDR3: TGTGCTAGCAGCCCAACGACTAGCGGGCGCACAGATACGCAGTATTTT. This codes for CASSPTTSGRTDTQYF.

This clonotype appeared a few times. The V and J genes are TRBV20-1 and TRBJ2-1, with 10 bases matching TRBD2. The CDR3 length is 16 residues. With 0 bases clipped from V and 0 bases from J, the junction kept 2 bases outside the gene matches. The germline CDR1 and CDR2 sequences are DFQATT and SNEGSKA (reference sequence). DNA of the CDR3: TGCAGTGCTAGAGAGAGCGGGAGGGTCTCCTACAATGAGCAGTTCTTC. Encoded protein: CSARESGRVSYNEQFF.

The sample holds many counts of this clonotype. V is TRBV6-2 or TRBV6-3 and J is TRBJ1-6, with D perhaps TRBD1 (5 bases). Germline assignment: CDR1 MNHEY and CDR2 SVGEGT. The CDR3 covers 14 residues. Trimming shortened V by 4 bases and J by 7 bases, and 11 bases separated the two germline ends. The CDR3: CASSSWDRNSPLHF. The CDR3 DNA reads TGTGCCAGCAGTTCGTGGGACCGAAATTCACCCCTCCACTTT.

This clonotype occurred a few times. This chain uses TRBV7-2 with TRBJ1-2; the D gene is possibly TRBD1 (6 bases). CDR1 and CDR2 from the germline V gene are SGHTA and FQGNSA. This CDR3 is 17 amino acids long. Trimming cost V 5 bases and J 6 bases, with 25 bases left between them. CDR3 coding DNA: TGTGCCAGCAGCCAGGGGCGAGGGCGGCATACCCTAAATGGCTACACCTTC. The encoded protein is CASSQGRGRHTLNGYTF.

This clonotype has just a few counts. This chain links TRBV3-1 with TRBJ2-1, with D maybe TRBD2 (6 bases). The CDR3 runs to 16 residues. The V end was cut by 4 bases, the J end by 0 bases, with 13 bases between. The V gene's germline CDR1 is LGHDT and CDR2 YNNKEL (reference sequence). CDR3 coding DNA: TGTGCCAGCAGCCGTATTAGCGGAAGCTCCTACAATGAGCAGTTCTTC. This gives the protein CASSRISGSSYNEQFF.

In its sample, this clonotype ranks as medium-sized. The V gene is TRBV14, the J gene TRBJ1-2, with 9 bases fitting TRBD1. The trim removed 0 bases at V and 2 bases at J, leaving 7 bases unmatched. Germline CDR1 and CDR2: SGHDN and FVKESK. This CDR3 region has 17 residues. CDR3 protein: CASSQDIGQGRNYGYTF. CDR3 DNA sequence: TGTGCCAGCAGCCAAGATATAGGACAGGGGCGGAACTATGGCTACACCTTC.

This clonotype was seen repeatedly, ten times or more. This chain joins TRBV7-6 and TRBJ2-1, with D perhaps matching TRBD1 or TRBD2 (5 bases each). The CDR3 has 14 residues. V was cut by 7 bases and J by 2 bases, with 12 bases left in between. Germline V lookup: CDR1 SGHVS, CDR2 FNYEAQ. In nucleotides, the CDR3 is TGTGCCAGCAAGACGGGACCCACCTACAATGAGCAGTTCTTC. Translated: CASKTGPTYNEQFF.

This clonotype was found many times. The chain links TRBV2 to TRBJ2-5, with 10 nucleotides matching TRBD2. This CDR3 contains 15 residues. The J segment lost 3 bases and the V segment lost 7 bases, leaving 8 bases of the junction unmatched. Germline CDR1 SNHLY, CDR2 FYNNEI. As DNA, the CDR3 is TGTGCCAGCATTAGAGGACTAGCGGTTAAAGAGACCCAGTACTTC. This codes for CASIRGLAVKETQYF.

At least ten counts were recorded for this clonotype. The CDR3 loop reads CASSSSGDNTEAFF. The CDR3 coding sequence is TGTGCCAGCAGTTCTTCAGGAGATAACACTGAAGCTTTCTTT. V is TRBV12-3 or TRBV12-4 and J is TRBJ1-1; D is unresolved. This CDR3 is built from 14 residues. Trimming cost V 4 bases and J 2 bases, with 11 bases left between them.

This clonotype was detected ten times or more. The rearrangement links TRBV20-1 to TRBJ1-6, with a possible D match to TRBD1 (5 bases). The germline gives CDR1 DFQATT, CDR2 SNEGSKA (reference sequence). The CDR3 is made up of 12 amino acids. The V end lost 3 bases, the J end lost 7 bases, and 7 bases lay between the germline ends. In nucleotides, the CDR3 is TGCAGTGCTAGTGGGGGGAATTCACCCCTCCACTTT. Amino acids: CSASGGNSPLHF.

This clonotype turned up a few times. The J gene is TRBJ1-4, the V gene TRBV18; TRBD1 might be the D (5 bases). The V end was cut by 4 bases, the J end by 0 bases, with 9 bases between. The CDR3 runs to 15 residues. Germline CDR1 reads KGHSH; CDR2 reads LQKENI. DNA of the CDR3: TGTGCCAGCTCACGGGGGAAAACAACTAATGAAAAACTGTTTTTT. This translates into CASSRGKTTNEKLFF.

This clonotype has only a few counts. The V call is TRBV19, the J call TRBJ2-7; D possibly corresponds to TRBD1 (6 bases). Between the trimmed V and J ends, which lost 5 bases and 3 bases, there was a span of 11 bases. The germline gives CDR1 LNHDA, CDR2 SQIVND (reference sequence). The CDR3 has 13 residues. For the CDR3, the DNA is TGTGCCAGTAGTCCTGGACAGAACTACGAGCAGTACTTC. The encoded protein is CASSPGQNYEQYF.

This clonotype was recorded a few times. The V gene is TRBV19, the J gene TRBJ1-2; 7 bases line up with TRBD1. CDR1 and CDR2 from the germline V gene are LNHDA and SQIVND (reference sequence). The CDR3 has 16 residues. The V gene end was trimmed by 7 bases and the J gene end by 1 base; junction bases not matched to a gene: 12. The chain's CDR3 is CASTRIFDRVNYGYTF. The CDR3 nucleotides read TGTGCCAGTACTAGAATCTTCGACAGGGTTAACTATGGCTACACCTTC.